This T cell receptor beta chain was captured in a study of shared clonotypes between healthy human individuals. Participating donors were healthy, HIV-negative adults free of recent acute infections or vaccinations. Naive CD45RA+ and memory CD45RA-negative subsets were split from CD4+ cells. In the original analysis: Filtering of immunoSEQ junctional sequences could not match full-length read filtering. Data came from immunoSEQ multiplex PCR; TCRdb stores just in-frame clones and leaves some out. The DNA gave D and trimming, while V, J and clone size come from that table. The sample lists 2 million to 2.5 million clones; approximately 93% were seen once. Trimming cost V 4 bases and J 0 bases; bases outside gene matches: 6. Per germline, CDR1 MNHNS and CDR2 SASEGT. CDR3 size: 16 residues.

This TCR came from a man between 18 and 29 years old in good health. Some clones in this sample may be carry-over from other donors' samples. V and J are TRBV6-1 and TRBJ2-1, with 7 bases aligning to TRBD2. Sequencing was carried out using naive CD4+ T cells from PBMCs. Subset of the sample: CD45RA+ positively selected. The CDR3 DNA sequence: TGTGCCAGCAGTGGGGCCGAGCGGGACTCCTACAATGAGCAGTTCTTC. This codes for CASSGAERDSYNEQFF.